This entry features one TCR beta chain sequence. Germline CDR1 GTSNPN, CDR2 SVGIG (reference sequence). The CDR3 totals 13 residues. V lost 3 bases and J lost 4, with 12 bases in between. The entry originates in a study of OX40 agonist ivuxolimab in advanced cancers. Produced via immunoSEQ multiplex PCR; TCRdb's table is partial and in-frame only. Of roughly 70,000 clones listed, roughly 87% are singletons. The sample in question was CD4+ or CD8+ T cells sorted from blood, obtained in a trial of the OX40 agonist ivuxolimab. This receptor was taken from an adult with an advanced solid tumor such as melanoma, head and neck, liver or kidney cancer. This chain joins TRBV30 and TRBJ1-1; the D gene is possibly TRBD1 (5 bases). The CDR3 spells CAWRPPGTTEAFF. The DNA of the CDR3 is TGTGCCTGGAGGCCCCCCGGGACCACTGAAGCTTTCTTT.